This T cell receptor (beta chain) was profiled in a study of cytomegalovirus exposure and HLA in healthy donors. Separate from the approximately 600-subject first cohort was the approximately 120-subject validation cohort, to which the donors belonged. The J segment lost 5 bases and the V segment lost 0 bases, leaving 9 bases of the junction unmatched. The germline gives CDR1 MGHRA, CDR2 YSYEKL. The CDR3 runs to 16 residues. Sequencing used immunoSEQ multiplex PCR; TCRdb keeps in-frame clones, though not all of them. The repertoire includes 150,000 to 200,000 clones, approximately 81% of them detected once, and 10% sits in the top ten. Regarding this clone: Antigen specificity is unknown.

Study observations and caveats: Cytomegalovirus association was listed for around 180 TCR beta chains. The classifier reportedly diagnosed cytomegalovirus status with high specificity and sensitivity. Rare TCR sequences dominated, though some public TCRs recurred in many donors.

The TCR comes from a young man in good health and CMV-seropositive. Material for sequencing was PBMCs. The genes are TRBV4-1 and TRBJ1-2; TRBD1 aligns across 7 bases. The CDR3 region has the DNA TGCGCCAGCAGCCAAGATCCCAGGGACAGCGGTTATGGCTACACCTTC. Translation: CASSQDPRDSGYGYTF.